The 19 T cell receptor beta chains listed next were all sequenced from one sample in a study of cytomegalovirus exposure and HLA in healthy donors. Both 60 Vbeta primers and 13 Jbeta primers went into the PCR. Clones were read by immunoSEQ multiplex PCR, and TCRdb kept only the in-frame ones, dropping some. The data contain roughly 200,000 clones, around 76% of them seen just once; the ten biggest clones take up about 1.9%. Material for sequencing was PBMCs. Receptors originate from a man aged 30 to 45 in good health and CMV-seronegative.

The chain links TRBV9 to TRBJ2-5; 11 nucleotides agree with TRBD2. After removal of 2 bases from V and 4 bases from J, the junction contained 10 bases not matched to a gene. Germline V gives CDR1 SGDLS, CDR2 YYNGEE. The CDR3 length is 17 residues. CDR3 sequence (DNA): TGTGCCAGCAGCGTTAGCACTAGCGGGAGTCTGGGAGAGACCCAGTACTTC. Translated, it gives CASSVSTSGSLGETQYF.

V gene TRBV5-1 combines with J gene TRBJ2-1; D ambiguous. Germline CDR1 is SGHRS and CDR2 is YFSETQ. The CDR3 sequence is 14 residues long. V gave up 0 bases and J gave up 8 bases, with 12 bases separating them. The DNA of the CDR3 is TGCGCCAGCAGCTTGGTTTACCTTCGGGATGAGCAGTTCTTC. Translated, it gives CASSLVYLRDEQFF.

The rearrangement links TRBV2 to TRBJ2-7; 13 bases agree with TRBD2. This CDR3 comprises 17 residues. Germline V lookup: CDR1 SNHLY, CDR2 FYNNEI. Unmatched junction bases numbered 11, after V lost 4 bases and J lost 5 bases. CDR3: CASSVKTSGRARNEQYF. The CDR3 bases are TGTGCCAGCAGTGTTAAAACTAGCGGGAGGGCGAGGAACGAGCAGTACTTC.

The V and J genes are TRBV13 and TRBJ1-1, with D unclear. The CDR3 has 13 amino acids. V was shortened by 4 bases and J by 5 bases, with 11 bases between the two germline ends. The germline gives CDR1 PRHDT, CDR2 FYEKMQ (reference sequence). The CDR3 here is CASSSRPGTEAFF. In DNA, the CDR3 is TGTGCCAGCAGCTCTCGCCCGGGGACTGAAGCTTTCTTT.

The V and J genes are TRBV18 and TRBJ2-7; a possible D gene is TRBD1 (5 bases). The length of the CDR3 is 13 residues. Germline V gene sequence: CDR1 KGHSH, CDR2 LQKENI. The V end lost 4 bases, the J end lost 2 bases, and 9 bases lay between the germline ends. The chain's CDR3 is CASSRDSTYEQYF. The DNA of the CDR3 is TGTGCCAGCTCACGAGACAGCACCTACGAGCAGTACTTC.

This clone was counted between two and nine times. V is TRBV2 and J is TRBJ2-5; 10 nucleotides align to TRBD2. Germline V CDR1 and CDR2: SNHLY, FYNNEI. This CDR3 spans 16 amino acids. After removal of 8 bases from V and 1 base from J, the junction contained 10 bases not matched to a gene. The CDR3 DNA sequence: TGTGCCAGCGTAAAGCGGGAGGGCCCTCGCCAAGAGACCCAGTACTTC. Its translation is CASVKREGPRQETQYF.

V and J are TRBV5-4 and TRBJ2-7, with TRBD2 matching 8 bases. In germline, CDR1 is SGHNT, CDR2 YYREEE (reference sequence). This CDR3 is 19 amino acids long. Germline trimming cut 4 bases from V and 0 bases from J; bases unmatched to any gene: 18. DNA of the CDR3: TGTGCCAGCAGCGGGAGCGGGAGAGAGCGGCCGATAAGCTCCTACGAGCAGTACTTC. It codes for CASSGSGRERPISSYEQYF. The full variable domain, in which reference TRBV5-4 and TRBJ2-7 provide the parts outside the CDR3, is ETGVTQSPTHLIKTRGQQVTLRCSSQSGHNTVSWYQQALGQGPQFIFQYYREEENGRGNFPPRFSGLQFPNYSSELNVNALELDDSALYLCASSGSGRERPISSYEQYFGPGTRLTVT.

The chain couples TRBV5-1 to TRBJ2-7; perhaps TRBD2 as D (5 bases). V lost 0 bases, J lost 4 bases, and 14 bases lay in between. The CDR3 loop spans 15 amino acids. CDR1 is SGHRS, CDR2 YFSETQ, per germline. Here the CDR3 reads CASSLASGGTYEQYF. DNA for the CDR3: TGCGCCAGCAGCTTGGCAAGCGGCGGAACGTACGAGCAGTACTTC. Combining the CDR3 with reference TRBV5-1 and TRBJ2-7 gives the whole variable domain KAGVTQTPRYLIKTRGQQVTLSCSPISGHRSVSWYQQTPGQGLQFLFEYFSETQRNKGNFPGRFSGRQFSNSRSEMNVSTLELGDSALYLCASSLASGGTYEQYFGPGTRLTVT.

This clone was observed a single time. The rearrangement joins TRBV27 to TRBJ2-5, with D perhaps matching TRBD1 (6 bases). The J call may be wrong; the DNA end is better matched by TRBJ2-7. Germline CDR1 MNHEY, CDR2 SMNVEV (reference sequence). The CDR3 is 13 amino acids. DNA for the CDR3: TGTGCCAGCAGTGTGGGACAACTCTACGAGCAGTACTTC. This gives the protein CASSVGQLYEQYF.

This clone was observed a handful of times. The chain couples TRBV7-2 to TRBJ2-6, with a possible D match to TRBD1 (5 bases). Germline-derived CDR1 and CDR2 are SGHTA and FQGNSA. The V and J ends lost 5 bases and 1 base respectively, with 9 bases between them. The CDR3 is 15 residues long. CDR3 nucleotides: TGTGCCAGCAGCCCCTCAGGGTCTGGGGCCAACGTCCTGACTTTC. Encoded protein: CASSPSGSGANVLTF.

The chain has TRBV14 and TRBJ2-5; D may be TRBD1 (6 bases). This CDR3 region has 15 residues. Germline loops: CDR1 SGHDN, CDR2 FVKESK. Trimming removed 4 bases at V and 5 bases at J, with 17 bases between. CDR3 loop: CASSRIQGEGETQYF. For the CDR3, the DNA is TGTGCCAGCAGCCGCATACAGGGAGAAGGGGAGACCCAGTACTTC.

The CDR3, as DNA: TGTGCCAGCAGCTTAGGTCCCCAGGGCCAGTACTTC. It yields the protein CASSLGPQGQYF. The chain couples TRBV7-9 to TRBJ2-7, with D maybe TRBD1 (5 bases). Germline V gene data show CDR1 as SEHNR and CDR2 as FQNEAQ (reference sequence). This CDR3 contains 12 residues. With 1 base removed from V and 10 bases from J, the gap between germline ends came to 11 bases.

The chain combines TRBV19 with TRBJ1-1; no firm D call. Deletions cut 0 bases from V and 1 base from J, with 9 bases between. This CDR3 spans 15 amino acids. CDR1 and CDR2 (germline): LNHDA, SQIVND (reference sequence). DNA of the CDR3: TGTGCCAGTAGTATAGAAAGTCGAGGGAACACTGAAGCTTTCTTT. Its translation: CASSIESRGNTEAFF.

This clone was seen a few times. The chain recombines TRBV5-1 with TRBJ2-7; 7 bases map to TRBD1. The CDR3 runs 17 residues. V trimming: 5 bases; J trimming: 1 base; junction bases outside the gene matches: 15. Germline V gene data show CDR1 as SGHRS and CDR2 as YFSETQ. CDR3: CASRAGTRGDSSYEQYF. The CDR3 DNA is TGCGCCAGCAGGGCGGGTACAAGAGGGGACAGTTCCTACGAGCAGTACTTC.

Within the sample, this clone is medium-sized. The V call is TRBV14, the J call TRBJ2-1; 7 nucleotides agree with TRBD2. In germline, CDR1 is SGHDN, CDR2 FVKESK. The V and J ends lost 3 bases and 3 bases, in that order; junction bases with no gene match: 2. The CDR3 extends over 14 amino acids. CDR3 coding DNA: TGTGCCAGCAGCCAGCGGGAGTTCTACAATGAGCAGTTCTTC. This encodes CASSQREFYNEQFF.

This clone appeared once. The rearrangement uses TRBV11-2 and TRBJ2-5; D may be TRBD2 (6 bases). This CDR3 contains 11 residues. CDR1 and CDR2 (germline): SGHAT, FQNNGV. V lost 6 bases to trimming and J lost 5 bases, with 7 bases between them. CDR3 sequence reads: CASREGETQYF. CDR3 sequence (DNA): TGTGCCAGCAGGGAGGGGGAGACCCAGTACTTC.

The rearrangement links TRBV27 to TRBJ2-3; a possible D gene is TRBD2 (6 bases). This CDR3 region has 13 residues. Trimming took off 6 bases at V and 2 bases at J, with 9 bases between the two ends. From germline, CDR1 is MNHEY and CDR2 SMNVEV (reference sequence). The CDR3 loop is CASRREDTDTQYF. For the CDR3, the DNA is TGTGCCAGCAGGAGGGAGGACACAGATACGCAGTATTTT.

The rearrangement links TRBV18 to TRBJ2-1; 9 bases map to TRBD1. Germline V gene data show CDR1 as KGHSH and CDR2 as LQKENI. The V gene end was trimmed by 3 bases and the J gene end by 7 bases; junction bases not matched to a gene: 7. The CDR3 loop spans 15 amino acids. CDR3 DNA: TGTGCCAGCTCACCGCCACCGGGACAGGGAAATGAGCAGTTCTTC. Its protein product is CASSPPPGQGNEQFF.

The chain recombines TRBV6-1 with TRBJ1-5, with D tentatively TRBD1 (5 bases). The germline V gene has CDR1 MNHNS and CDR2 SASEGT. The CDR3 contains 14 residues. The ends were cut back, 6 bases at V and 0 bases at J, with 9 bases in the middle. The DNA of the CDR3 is TGTGCCAGCAGCGGACAATATAGCAATCAGCCCCAGCATTTT. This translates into CASSGQYSNQPQHF.